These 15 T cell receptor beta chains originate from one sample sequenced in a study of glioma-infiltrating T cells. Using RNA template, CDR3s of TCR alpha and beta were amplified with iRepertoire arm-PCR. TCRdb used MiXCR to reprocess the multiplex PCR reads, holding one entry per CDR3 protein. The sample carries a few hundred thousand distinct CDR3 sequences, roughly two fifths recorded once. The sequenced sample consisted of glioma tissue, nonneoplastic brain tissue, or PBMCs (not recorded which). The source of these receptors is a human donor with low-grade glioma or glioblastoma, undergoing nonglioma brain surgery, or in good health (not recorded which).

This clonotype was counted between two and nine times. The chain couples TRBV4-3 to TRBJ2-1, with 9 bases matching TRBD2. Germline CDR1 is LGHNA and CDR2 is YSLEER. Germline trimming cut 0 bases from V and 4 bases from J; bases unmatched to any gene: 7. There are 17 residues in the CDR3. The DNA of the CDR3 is TGCGCCAGCAGCCAAGATCCGGCGGGAGGGGCTTACAATGAGCAGTTCTTC. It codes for CASSQDPAGGAYNEQFF.

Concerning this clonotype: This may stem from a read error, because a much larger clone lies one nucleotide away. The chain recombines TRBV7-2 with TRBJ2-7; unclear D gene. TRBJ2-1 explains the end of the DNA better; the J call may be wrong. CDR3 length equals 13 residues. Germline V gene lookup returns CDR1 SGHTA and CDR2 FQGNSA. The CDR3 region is CASSLRSSYEQFF. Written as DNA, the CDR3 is TGTGCCAGCAGCTTAAGGTCCTCCTACGAGCAGTTCTTC.

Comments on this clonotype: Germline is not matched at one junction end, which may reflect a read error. Written as DNA, the CDR3 is TGTGCCATCAGTGATTGGCAGAGAACCCAAGAGACCCAGTACTTC. Translation gives CAISDWQRTQETQYF. This chain links TRBV6-6 with TRBJ2-5; D is unresolved. Germline CDR1 reads MNHNY; CDR2 reads SVGAGI (reference sequence). The CDR3 is 15 residues long.

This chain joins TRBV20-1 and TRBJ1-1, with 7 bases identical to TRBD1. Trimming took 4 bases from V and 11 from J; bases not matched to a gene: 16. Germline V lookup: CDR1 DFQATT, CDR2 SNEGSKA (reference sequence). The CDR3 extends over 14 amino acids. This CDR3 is CSATPPGGGRGAFF. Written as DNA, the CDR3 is TGCAGTGCTACACCACCAGGGGGAGGGCGGGGGGCTTTCTTT.

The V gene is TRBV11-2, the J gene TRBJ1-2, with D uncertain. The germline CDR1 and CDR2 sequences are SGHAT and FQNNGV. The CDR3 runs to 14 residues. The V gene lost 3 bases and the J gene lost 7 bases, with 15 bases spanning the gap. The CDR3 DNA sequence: TGTGCCAGCAGCTTGATTGGGAGGGAAGGTGGCTACACCTTC. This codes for CASSLIGREGGYTF.

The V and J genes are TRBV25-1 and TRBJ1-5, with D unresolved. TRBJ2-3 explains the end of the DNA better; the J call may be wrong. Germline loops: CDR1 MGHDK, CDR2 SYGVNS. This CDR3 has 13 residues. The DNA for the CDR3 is TGTGCCAGCAGTGCCCAGCCCGGTCAGCCCCAGTATTTT. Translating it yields CASSAQPGQPQYF.

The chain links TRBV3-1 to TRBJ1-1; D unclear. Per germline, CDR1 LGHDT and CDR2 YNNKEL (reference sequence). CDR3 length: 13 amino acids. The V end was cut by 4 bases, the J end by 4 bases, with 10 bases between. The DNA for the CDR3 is TGTGCCAGCAGCCGCCGGGATTCCACTGAAGCTTTCTTT. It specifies CASSRRDSTEAFF.

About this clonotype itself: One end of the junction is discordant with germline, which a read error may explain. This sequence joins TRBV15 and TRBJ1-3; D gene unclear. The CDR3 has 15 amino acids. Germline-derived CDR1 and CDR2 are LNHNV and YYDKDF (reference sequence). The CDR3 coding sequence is TGTGCCACAAGCCGTAGATTACGCTCTGGAAACACCATACATTTT. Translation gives CATSRRLRSGNTIHF.

CDR3 DNA sequence: TGCGCCAGCAGCCAAGTACTACTCCTTCAGGTGGGGGAAGAGACCCAGTACTTC. This codes for CASSQVLLLQVGEETQYF. The chain employs TRBV4-1 and TRBJ2-5; either TRBD1 or TRBD2 may fit D (5 bases each). Germline CDR1 MGHRA, CDR2 YSYEKL. V lost 1 base to trimming and J lost 3 bases, with 21 bases between them. The CDR3 consists of 18 residues.

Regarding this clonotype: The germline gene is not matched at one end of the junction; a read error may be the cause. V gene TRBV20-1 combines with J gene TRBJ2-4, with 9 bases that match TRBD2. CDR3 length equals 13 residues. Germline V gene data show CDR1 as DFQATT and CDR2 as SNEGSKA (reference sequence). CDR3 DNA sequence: TGCAGTGCTCCGGGACTAGCAAAAAACGTTCAGTACTTC. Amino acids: CSAPGLAKNVQYF.

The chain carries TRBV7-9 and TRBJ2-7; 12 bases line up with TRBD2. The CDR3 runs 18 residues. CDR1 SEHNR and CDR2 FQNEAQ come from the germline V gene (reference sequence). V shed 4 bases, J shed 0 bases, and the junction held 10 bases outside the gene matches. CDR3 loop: CASSSSPPTSGSSYEQYF. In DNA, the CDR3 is TGTGCCAGCAGCTCCTCCCCCCCGACTAGCGGGAGCTCCTACGAGCAGTACTTC.

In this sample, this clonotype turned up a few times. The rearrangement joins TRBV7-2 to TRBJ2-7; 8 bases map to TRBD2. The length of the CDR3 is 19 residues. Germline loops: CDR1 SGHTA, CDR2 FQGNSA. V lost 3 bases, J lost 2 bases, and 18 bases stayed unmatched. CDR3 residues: CASSFRPGVLAGDTYEQYF. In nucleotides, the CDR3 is TGTGCCAGCAGCTTTCGGCCAGGGGTTCTAGCGGGCGATACCTACGAGCAGTACTTC.

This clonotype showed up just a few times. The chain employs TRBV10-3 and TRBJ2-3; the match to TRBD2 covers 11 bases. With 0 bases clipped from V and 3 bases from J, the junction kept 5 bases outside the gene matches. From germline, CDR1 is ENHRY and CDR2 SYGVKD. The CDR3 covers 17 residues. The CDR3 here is CAISESGLAGGTDTQYF. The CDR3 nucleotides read TGTGCCATCAGTGAGTCCGGGCTAGCGGGAGGAACAGATACGCAGTATTTT.

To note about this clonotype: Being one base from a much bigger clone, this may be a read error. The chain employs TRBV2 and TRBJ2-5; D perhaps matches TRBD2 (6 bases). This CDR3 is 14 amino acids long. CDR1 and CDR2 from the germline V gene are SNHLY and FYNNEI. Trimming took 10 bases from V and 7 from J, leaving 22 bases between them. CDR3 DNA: TGTGCCATCAGGAGGGACGTTAGTCTAGGGACCCAGTACTTC. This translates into CAIRRDVSLGTQYF.

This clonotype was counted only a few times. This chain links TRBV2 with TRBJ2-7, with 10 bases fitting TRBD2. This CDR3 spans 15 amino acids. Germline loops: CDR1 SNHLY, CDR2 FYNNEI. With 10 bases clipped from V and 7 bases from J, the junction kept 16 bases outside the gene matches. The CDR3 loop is CATRLGAGGPREQYF. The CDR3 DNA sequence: TGTGCCACCAGGTTGGGAGCGGGAGGGCCGCGGGAGCAGTACTTC.